This TCR beta chain originates from a study of blood T cell repertoires in COVID-19. Study as a whole: Samples of COVID-19 (acute and convalescent) were obtained from the United States, Italy and Spain. PBMCs, B-cell-depleted T cells, or T cells were the source of the cDNA or gDNA that made up the material.

How the authors handled the data: Nucleated cell number was recorded as an estimate derived from reference gene primer amplification. The repertoire was sequenced with immunoSEQ multiplex PCR; TCRdb's copy has only in-frame clones and lacks some. V, J and clone size are taken as reported in that table, and D and trimming were inferred from the DNA itself. The sample contains fewer than 250,000 clones, 70% to 90% of which appear only once. This CDR3 is 15 amino acids long. V was shortened by 0 bases and J by 6 bases, with 12 bases between the two germline ends. The germline gives CDR1 LNHDA, CDR2 SQIVND (reference sequence).

The V call is TRBV19, the J call TRBJ2-1, with D maybe TRBD2 (6 bases). Source material: peripheral blood. The source of this sequence is a human donor in a cohort sampled during active COVID-19. CDR3 protein: CASSIDLSGGNEQFF. CDR3 in DNA: TGTGCCAGTAGTATAGATTTATCCGGGGGCAATGAGCAGTTCTTC. The full variable domain, in which reference TRBV19 and TRBJ2-1 provide the parts outside the CDR3, is DGGITQSPKYLFRKEGQNVTLSCEQNLNHDAMYWYRQDPGQGLRLIYYSQIVNDFQKGDIAEGYSVSREKKESFPLTVTSAQKNPTAFYLCASSIDLSGGNEQFFGPGTRLTVL.